This T cell receptor (beta chain) was profiled in a study of T cells in tuberculosis. Study-wide findings and caveats: Active tuberculosis alpha repertoires lay closer to GMM-specific TCRs than controls'.

The V end lost 1 base, the J end lost 9 bases, and 19 bases lay between the germline ends. The CDR3 has 16 amino acids. Germline V gene data show CDR1 as SGHVS and CDR2 as FQNEAQ. Assay: immunoSEQ multiplex PCR; the TCRdb copy retains only in-frame clones and omits some. The table has about 45,000 clones, about 94% seen once. A word on this clone: Its antigen is as yet unknown.

This rearrangement joins TRBV7-8 to TRBJ2-1; maybe TRBD1 (7 bases). What was sequenced was PBMCs. The sequence was obtained from a donor between 10 and 35 years old with latent tuberculosis or without tuberculosis infection. Some clones in this sample may be carry-over from other donors' samples. CDR3 DNA: TGTGCCAGCAGCTTAGTAGGGCCAGGGGGGTACGTTGAGCAGTTCTTC. Translated, it gives CASSLVGPGGYVEQFF.